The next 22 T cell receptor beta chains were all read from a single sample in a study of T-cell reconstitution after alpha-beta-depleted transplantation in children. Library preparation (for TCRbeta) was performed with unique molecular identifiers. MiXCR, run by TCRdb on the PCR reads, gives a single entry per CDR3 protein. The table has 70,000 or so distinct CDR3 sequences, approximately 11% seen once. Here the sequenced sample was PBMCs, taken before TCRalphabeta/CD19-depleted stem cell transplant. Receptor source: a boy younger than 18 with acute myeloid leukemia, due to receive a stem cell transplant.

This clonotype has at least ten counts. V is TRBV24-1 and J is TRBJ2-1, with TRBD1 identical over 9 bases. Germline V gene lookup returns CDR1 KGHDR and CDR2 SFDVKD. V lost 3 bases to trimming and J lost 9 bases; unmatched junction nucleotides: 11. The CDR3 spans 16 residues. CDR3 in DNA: TGTGCCACCAGTGATCTTCCCGGGACAGGGTTCGGTGAGCAGTTCTTC. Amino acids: CATSDLPGTGFGEQFF.

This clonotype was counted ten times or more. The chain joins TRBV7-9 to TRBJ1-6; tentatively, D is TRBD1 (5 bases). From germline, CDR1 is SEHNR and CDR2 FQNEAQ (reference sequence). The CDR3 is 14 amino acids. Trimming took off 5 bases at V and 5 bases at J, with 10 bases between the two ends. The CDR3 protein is CASSRDWNNSPLHF. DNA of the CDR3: TGTGCCAGCAGCAGGGACTGGAATAATTCACCCCTCCACTTT.

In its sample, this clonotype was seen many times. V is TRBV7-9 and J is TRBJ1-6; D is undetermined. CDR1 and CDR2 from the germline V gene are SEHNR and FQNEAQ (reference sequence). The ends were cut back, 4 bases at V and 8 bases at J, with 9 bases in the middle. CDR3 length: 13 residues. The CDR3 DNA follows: TGTGCCAGCAGCTCCCAAGTGGATTCACCCCTCCACTTT. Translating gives CASSSQVDSPLHF.

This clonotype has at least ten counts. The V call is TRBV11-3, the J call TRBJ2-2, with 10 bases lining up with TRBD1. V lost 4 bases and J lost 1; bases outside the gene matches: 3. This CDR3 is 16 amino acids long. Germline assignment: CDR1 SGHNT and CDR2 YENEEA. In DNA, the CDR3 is TGTGCCAGCAGCTCCGGGACAGGGGAGAACACCGGGGAGCTGTTTTTT. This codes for CASSSGTGENTGELFF.

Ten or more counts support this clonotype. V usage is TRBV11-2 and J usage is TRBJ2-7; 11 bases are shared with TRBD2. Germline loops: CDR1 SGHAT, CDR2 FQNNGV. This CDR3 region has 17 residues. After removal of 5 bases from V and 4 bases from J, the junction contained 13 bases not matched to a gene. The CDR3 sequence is CASSRPRIAGGRYEQYF. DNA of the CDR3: TGTGCCAGCAGCCGACCTAGGATAGCGGGAGGGAGGTACGAGCAGTACTTC.

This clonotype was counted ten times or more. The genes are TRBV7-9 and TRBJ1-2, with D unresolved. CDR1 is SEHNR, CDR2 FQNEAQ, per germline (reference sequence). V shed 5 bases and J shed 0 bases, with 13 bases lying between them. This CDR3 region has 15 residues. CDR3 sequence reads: CASSPPAQTNYGYTF. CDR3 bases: TGTGCCAGCAGCCCCCCAGCCCAGACTAACTATGGCTACACCTTC.

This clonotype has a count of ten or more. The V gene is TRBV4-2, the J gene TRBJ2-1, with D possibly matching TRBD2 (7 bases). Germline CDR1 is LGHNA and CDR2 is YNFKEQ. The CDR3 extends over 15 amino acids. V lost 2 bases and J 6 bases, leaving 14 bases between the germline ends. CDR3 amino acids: CASSQLAGAPNEQFF. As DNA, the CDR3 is TGTGCCAGCAGCCAACTGGCGGGGGCTCCCAATGAGCAGTTCTTC.

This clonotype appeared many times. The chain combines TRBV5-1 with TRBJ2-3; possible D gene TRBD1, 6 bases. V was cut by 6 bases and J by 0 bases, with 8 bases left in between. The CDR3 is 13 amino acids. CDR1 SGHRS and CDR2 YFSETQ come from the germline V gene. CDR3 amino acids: CASNRDSTDTQYF. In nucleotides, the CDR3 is TGCGCCAGCAACAGGGACAGCACAGATACGCAGTATTTT.

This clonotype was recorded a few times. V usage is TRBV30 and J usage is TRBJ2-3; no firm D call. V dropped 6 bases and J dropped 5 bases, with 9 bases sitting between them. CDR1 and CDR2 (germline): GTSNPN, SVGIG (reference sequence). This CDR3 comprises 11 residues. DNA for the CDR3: TGTGCCTGTGCTCCCGGAGATACGCAGTATTTT. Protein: CACAPGDTQYF.

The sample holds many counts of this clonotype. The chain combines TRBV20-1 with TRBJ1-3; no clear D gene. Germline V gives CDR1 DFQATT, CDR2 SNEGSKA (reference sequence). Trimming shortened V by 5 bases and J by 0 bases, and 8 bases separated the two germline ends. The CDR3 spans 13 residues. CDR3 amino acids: CSALSRSGNTIYF. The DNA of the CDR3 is TGCAGTGCTTTAAGCCGCTCTGGAAACACCATATATTTT.

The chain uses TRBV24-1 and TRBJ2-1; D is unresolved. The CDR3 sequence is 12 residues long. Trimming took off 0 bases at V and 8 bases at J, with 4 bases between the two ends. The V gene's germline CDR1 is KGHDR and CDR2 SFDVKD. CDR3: CATSDLEDEQFF. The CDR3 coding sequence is TGTGCCACCAGTGATTTGGAAGATGAGCAGTTCTTC.

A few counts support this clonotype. Here the CDR3 reads CASSPRQGNTGELFF. In DNA form, the CDR3 reads TGTGCCAGTAGTCCGAGACAGGGTAACACCGGGGAGCTGTTTTTT. The chain combines TRBV19 with TRBJ2-2; 7 bases line up with TRBD1. CDR1 LNHDA and CDR2 SQIVND come from the germline V gene (reference sequence). This CDR3 spans 15 amino acids. Unmatched junction bases numbered 5, after V lost 5 bases and J lost 2 bases.

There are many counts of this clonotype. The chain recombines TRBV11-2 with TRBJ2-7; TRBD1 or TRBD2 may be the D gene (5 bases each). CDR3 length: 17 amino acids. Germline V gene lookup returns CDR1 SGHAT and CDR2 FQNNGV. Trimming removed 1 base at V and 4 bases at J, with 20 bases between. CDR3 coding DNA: TGTGCCAGCAGCTTAGTAGGAAGGCTTCGGGACCAGTACGAGCAGTACTTC. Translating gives CASSLVGRLRDQYEQYF.

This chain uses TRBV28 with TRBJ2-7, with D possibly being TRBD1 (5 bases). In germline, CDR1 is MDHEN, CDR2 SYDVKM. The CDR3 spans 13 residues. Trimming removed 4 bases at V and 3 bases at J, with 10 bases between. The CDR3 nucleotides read TGTGCCAGCAGTTCATCAGGGAACTACGAGCAGTACGTC. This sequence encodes CASSSSGNYEQYV.

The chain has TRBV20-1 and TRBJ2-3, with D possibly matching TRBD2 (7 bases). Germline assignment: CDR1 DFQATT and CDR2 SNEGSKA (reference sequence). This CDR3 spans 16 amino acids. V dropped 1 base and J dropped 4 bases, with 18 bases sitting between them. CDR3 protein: CSARVPDGGLADTQYF. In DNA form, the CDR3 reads TGCAGTGCTAGAGTCCCCGACGGGGGGCTCGCAGATACGCAGTATTTT.

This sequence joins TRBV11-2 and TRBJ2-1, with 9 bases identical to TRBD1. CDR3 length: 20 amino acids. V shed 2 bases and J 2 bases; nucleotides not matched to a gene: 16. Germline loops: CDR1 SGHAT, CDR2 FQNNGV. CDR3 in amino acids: CASSLYLAGVTGGAYNEQFF. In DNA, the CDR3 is TGTGCCAGCAGCTTATATCTGGCGGGGGTAACAGGGGGCGCCTACAATGAGCAGTTCTTC.

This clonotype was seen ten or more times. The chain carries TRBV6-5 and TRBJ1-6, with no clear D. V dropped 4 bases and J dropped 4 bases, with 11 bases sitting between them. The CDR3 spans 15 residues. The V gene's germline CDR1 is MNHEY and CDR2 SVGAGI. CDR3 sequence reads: CASSSGGSYNSPLHF. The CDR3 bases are TGTGCCAGCAGTTCCGGAGGGAGTTATAATTCACCCCTCCACTTT.

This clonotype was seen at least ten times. The CDR3 reads CASSWDRGNTQYF. Here the CDR3 DNA reads TGTGCCAGCAGCTGGGACAGGGGAAATACGCAGTATTTT. The chain links TRBV7-8 to TRBJ2-3; the match to TRBD1 covers 10 bases. CDR3 length: 13 amino acids. V shed 4 bases, J shed 7 bases, and the junction held 2 bases outside the gene matches. Germline V gene lookup returns CDR1 SGHVS and CDR2 FQNEAQ.

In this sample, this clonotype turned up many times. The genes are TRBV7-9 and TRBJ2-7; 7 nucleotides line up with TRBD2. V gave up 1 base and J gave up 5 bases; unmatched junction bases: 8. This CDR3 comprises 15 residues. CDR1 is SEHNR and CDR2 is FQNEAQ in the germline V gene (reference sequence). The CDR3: CASSLEGAGTDEQYF. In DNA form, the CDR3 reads TGTGCCAGCAGCTTAGAAGGAGCGGGAACCGACGAGCAGTACTTC. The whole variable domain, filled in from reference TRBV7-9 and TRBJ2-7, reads DTGVSQNPRHKITKRGQNVTFRCDPISEHNRLYWYRQTLGQGPEFLTYFQNEAQLEKSRLLSDRFSAERPKGSFSTLEIQRTEQGDSAMYLCASSLEGAGTDEQYFGPGTRLTVT.

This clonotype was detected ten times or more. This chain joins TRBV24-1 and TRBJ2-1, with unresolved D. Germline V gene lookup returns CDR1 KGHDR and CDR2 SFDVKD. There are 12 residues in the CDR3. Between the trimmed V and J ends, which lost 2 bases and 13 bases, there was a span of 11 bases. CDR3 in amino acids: CATSDWRGLQFF. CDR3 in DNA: TGTGCCACCAGTGATTGGAGAGGATTACAGTTCTTC.

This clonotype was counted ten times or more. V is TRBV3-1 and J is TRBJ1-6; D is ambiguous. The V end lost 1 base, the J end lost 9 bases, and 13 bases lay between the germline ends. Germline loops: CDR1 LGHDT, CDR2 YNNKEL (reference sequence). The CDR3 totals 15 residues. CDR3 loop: CASSQVTRGTSPLHF. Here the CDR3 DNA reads TGTGCCAGCAGCCAAGTTACTCGGGGTACTTCACCCCTCCACTTT.

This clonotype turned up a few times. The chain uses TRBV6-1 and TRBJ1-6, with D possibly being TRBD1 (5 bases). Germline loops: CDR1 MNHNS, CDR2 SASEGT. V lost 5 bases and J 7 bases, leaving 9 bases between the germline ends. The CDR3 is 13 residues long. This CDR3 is CASSRRGNSPLHF. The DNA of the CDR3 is TGTGCCAGCAGTCGACGGGGGAATTCACCCCTCCACTTT.